Reported below is one T cell receptor (beta chain). What it binds is not known. This specimen belongs to a study of cytomegalovirus exposure and HLA in healthy donors. Findings and limits, study-wide: Some highly shared sequence variants likely arose as a pipeline artifact. As a later analysis showed, a missense DCLRE1C variant was linked to trimming of TCR beta V- and J-genes. One later analysis reportedly identified an Asian-associated ancestry cluster that showed fewer N-insertions than the 666-donor mean.

Donors counted as nominally healthy when sampled, yet unrecorded immune exposures were likely. The CDR3 runs to 14 residues. Trimming left V 4 bases short and J 9 bases short, with 16 bases between. Germline CDR1 reads MNHEY; CDR2 reads SMNVEV (reference sequence). PCR amplification relied on 60 Vbeta primers (plus 13 Jbeta primers). The table came from immunoSEQ multiplex PCR; TCRdb's copy has only in-frame clones and leaves some out. Seen here are 82,000 or so clones, roughly 80% observed once, and the top ten hold about 6.2%. This clonotype was sampled from a woman aged 50 to 60 in good health and CMV-seropositive. The chain carries TRBV27 and TRBJ2-1; TRBD2 is a possible D gene (6 bases). Sequenced material: PBMCs. The CDR3 reads CASSSSGVRREQFF. DNA of the CDR3: TGTGCCAGCAGTTCGTCGGGAGTTCGTCGTGAGCAGTTCTTC.